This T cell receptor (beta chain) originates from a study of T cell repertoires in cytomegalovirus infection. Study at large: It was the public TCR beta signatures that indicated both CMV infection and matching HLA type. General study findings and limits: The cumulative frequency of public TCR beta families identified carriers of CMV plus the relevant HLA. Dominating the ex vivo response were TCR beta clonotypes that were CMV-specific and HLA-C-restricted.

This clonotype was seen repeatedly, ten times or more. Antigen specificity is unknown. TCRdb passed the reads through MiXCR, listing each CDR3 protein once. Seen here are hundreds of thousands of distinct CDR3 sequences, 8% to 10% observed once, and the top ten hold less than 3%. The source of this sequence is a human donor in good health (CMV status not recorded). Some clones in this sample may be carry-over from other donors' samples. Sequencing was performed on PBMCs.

CDR3 bases: TGTGCCAGCAGTTCGCTGGGACTAGCGGGAAGAATAAACTACGAGCAGTACTTC. It yields the protein CASSSLGLAGRINYEQYF. This chain connects TRBV6-1 to TRBJ2-7, with 13 nucleotides matching TRBD2. The V and J ends lost 5 bases and 3 bases, in that order; junction bases with no gene match: 13. The CDR3 runs 18 residues. Germline V CDR1 and CDR2: MNHNS, SASEGT.